These 20 T cell receptor beta chains came from one sample sequenced in a study of T cells in women clearing cervical HPV infection. Here immunoSEQ multiplex PCR was the method, and the copy in TCRdb shows in-frame clones only, minus some. The listing records around 46,000 clones. The sample was blood buffy coat. All receptors derive from a woman aged 18 to 75 with a cervical HPV16 infection that either progressed to CIN3+ or cleared (not recorded which).

Turning to this clone: The DNA ends 3 residues before the CDR3 does, and the rest of the CDR3 is filled in from the germline J gene. This chain joins TRBV7-9 and TRBJ2-5; D possibly corresponds to TRBD2 (6 bases). Germline V gene data show CDR1 as SEHNR and CDR2 as FQNEAQ (reference sequence). The CDR3 sequence is 13 residues long. Trimming left V 2 bases short and J 5 bases short, with 9 bases between. The sequenced part of the CDR3 DNA is TGTGCCAGCAGCTTACGCGGGGTGGAGACC. Protein: CASSLRGVET. The full CDR3 reads CASSLRGVETQYF.

Turning to this clone: The read ends 3 residues early relative to the CDR3; the germline J gene fills the gap. Other DNA sequences from this sample encode an identical CDR3 as well. The chain has TRBV6-2 or TRBV6-3 and TRBJ1-2, with TRBD1 as a possible D gene (6 bases). V lost 5 bases and J 2 bases, leaving 12 bases between the germline ends. In germline, CDR1 is MNHEY, CDR2 SVGEGT. The CDR3 is 14 amino acids. The CDR3 here is CASSTIQGNYGYTF. Partial CDR3 DNA: TGTGCCAGCAGTACCATCCAGGGGAACTATGGC.

On this clone: Relative to the germline gene, one junction end is altered; a read error may explain this. The read ends 3 residues early relative to the CDR3; the germline J gene fills the gap. The chain carries TRBV7-7 and TRBJ2-2, with 9 bases identical to TRBD2. This CDR3 has 17 residues. The germline gives CDR1 SSHAT, CDR2 FNYEAQ (reference sequence). CDR3 residues: CASSLGAGGPSTGELFF. CDR3 DNA (partial): TGTGCTAGCAGCTTAGGAGCGGGGGGACCATCGACCGGGGAG. The variable domain in full, completed from reference TRBV7-7 and TRBJ2-2, reads GAGVSQSPRYKVTKRGQDVTLRCDPISSHATLYWYQQALGQGPEFLTYFNYEAQPDKSGLPSDRFSAERPEGSISTLTIQRTEQRDSAMYRCASSLGAGGPSTGELFFGEGSRLTVL.

Comment on this clone: The CDR3 end is not reached by the read, which stops 3 residues before it; the germline J gene fills it in. The rearrangement links TRBV18 to TRBJ1-5; tentative D call: TRBD1 (5 bases). Trimming left V 3 bases short and J 6 bases short, with 9 bases between. CDR3 length: 13 amino acids. The germline CDR1 and CDR2 sequences are KGHSH and LQKENI. The CDR3 sequence is CASSPGGGQPQHF. Incomplete CDR3 DNA: TGTGCCAGCTCACCCGGGGGTGGTCAGCCC. The variable domain in full, with the rest retrieved from reference TRBV18 and TRBJ1-5, is NAGVMQNPRHLVRRRGQEARLRCSPMKGHSHVYWYRQLPEEGLKFMVYLQKENIIDESGMPKERFSAEFPKEGPSILRIQQVVRGDSAAYFCASSPGGGQPQHFGDGTRLSIL.

Remarks on this clone: The read finishes 3 residues shy of the CDR3 end, and the germline J gene is used to complete it. This chain links TRBV30 with TRBJ2-3, with 7 bases matching TRBD1. Trimming took 1 base from V and 5 from J; bases not matched to a gene: 6. The germline CDR1 and CDR2 sequences are GTSNPN and SVGIG (reference sequence). The CDR3 length is 14 residues. The CDR3 bases that were read are TGTGCCTGGAGTGCTTTGGGGGACAGAGATACG. It encodes CAWSALGDRDT. The whole CDR3 sequence is CAWSALGDRDTQYF.

As to this clone: Read coverage stops 3 residues before the CDR3 terminus; the germline J gene supplies the remainder. The chain uses TRBV30 and TRBJ2-5; D might be TRBD1 (5 bases). Trimming removed 7 bases at V and 4 bases at J, with 10 bases between. This CDR3 has 11 amino acids. Germline loops: CDR1 GTSNPN, CDR2 SVGIG (reference sequence). The CDR3: CASTGPETQYF. The DNA read from the CDR3 is TGTGCCTCCACAGGCCCAGAGACC.

A remark on this clone: Coverage ceases 3 residues before the CDR3 finishes, and the germline J gene fills in the end. The J gene is TRBJ2-2, the V gene TRBV5-1, with TRBD1 matching 7 bases. Germline V CDR1 and CDR2: SGHRS, YFSETQ. Losses at the gene ends were 0 bases for V and 8 bases for J; bases not matched to a gene: 1. The CDR3 totals 13 residues. The CDR3 bases that were read are TGCGCCAGCAGCTTGGACAGGGGAGGGGAG. Translating gives CASSLDRGGE. The CDR3 in its entirety is CASSLDRGGELFF.

On this clone itself: The CDR3 end falls 3 residues outside the read, so it is completed with the germline J gene. The J gene is TRBJ1-5, the V gene TRBV30; a possible D gene is TRBD1 (6 bases). The CDR3 has 14 residues. Germline values: CDR1 GTSNPN, CDR2 SVGIG (reference sequence). V was cut by 2 bases and J by 1 base, with 9 bases left in between. The CDR3 here is CAWSPGASNQPQHF. The sequenced CDR3 bases are TGTGCCTGGAGTCCAGGGGCGAGCAATCAGCCC.

On this clone itself: The CDR3 goes on 3 residues after the read ends, and that part is filled in from the germline J gene. The J gene is TRBJ1-1, the V gene TRBV19; 7 bases agree with TRBD1. V trimming: 7 bases; J trimming: 0 bases; junction bases outside the gene matches: 8. The CDR3 length is 15 residues. In germline, CDR1 is LNHDA, CDR2 SQIVND (reference sequence). The covered CDR3 bases are TGTGCCAGTAAAAGGGGGGACAGTTTGAACACTGAA. Its translation: CASKRGDSLNTE. In full, the CDR3 reads CASKRGDSLNTEAFF.

Comments on this clone: The sequence runs out 3 residues before the end of the CDR3; the remainder is reconstructed from the germline J gene. The V gene is TRBV7-6, the J gene TRBJ2-4, with D possibly being TRBD1 (6 bases). The CDR3 loop spans 12 amino acids. Germline V gene sequence: CDR1 SGHVS, CDR2 FNYEAQ. The CDR3 spells CASSPGAETQYF. The covered CDR3 bases are TGTGCCAGCAGCCCAGGGGCAGAGACT.

For this clone: The read halts 3 residues ahead of the CDR3 end, with the missing end drawn from the germline J gene. The rearrangement links TRBV7-6 to TRBJ2-5, with TRBD2 identical over 12 bases. This CDR3 comprises 14 residues. Germline CDR1 and CDR2: SGHVS and FNYEAQ. The J segment lost 5 bases and the V segment lost 6 bases, leaving 4 bases of the junction unmatched. CDR3 DNA, as far as it was read: TGTGCCAGCAGTCTAGCGGGAGGGTTGGAGACC. Amino acids: CASSLAGGLET. The entire CDR3 sequence reads CASSLAGGLETQYF.

About this clone: One end of the junction is discordant with germline, which a read error may explain. Read sequence stops 3 residues before the CDR3 end, and the germline J gene provides the missing end. The rearrangement joins TRBV19 to TRBJ2-3, with 9 bases identical to TRBD1. Germline V gives CDR1 LNHDA, CDR2 SQIVND (reference sequence). The CDR3 is made up of 13 amino acids. CDR3: CASGRTGAETQYF. CDR3 DNA (partial): TGTGCCAGTGGTAGGACAGGGGCAGAGACG.

A remark on this clone: The read comes to an end 3 residues before the CDR3 does, leaving the germline J gene to fill in the end. This sequence joins TRBV11-2 and TRBJ1-2; weak D call: TRBD1 (6 bases). Trimming stripped 5 bases from V and 2 bases from J, with 9 bases between. This CDR3 has 13 residues. CDR1 and CDR2 (germline): SGHAT, FQNNGV. This CDR3 reads CASSPTGNYGYTF. Incomplete CDR3 DNA: TGTGCCAGCAGCCCCACAGGGAACTATGGC.

As for this clone: The CDR3 extends 3 residues past the end of the read, so its final part is completed from the germline J gene. The chain is built from TRBV2 and TRBJ1-3; D gene ambiguous. V was clipped by 10 bases and J by 1 base, with 20 bases between them. Germline-derived CDR1 and CDR2 are SNHLY and FYNNEI. There are 16 residues in the CDR3. The part of the CDR3 DNA that was read is TGTGCCACATGGGCAGGTCCCGGTTTTTCTGGAAACACC. This sequence encodes CATWAGPGFSGNT. The whole CDR3 protein reads CATWAGPGFSGNTIYF.

A remark on this clone: The read stops 3 residues short of the end of the CDR3; the missing end is completed from the germline J gene. The chain carries TRBV18 and TRBJ2-2, with unresolved D. CDR3 length: 16 residues. Looked up from germline, CDR1 is KGHSH and CDR2 is LQKENI. This CDR3 reads CASSATRSSYNSPLFF. Partial CDR3 DNA: TGTGCCAGCTCAGCAACCAGGAGCTCCTATAATTCACCG.

On this clone: The read stops 3 residues short of the end of the CDR3; the missing end is completed from the germline J gene. The chain employs TRBV30 and TRBJ1-5; TRBD1 is a possible D gene (5 bases). Germline V CDR1 and CDR2: GTSNPN, SVGIG (reference sequence). Deletions cut 0 bases from V and 7 bases from J, with 13 bases between. This CDR3 comprises 14 residues. The CDR3 here is CAWSVPGLGQPQHF. The DNA read from the CDR3 is TGTGCCTGGAGTGTACCAGGGTTAGGCCAGCCC.

About this clone itself: A junction boundary mismatches the germline segment, possibly from a read error. The observed sequence ends 3 residues before the CDR3 terminus, with the missing tail filled in from the germline J gene. V usage is TRBV4-2 and J usage is TRBJ2-7; 11 bases align to TRBD2. The germline gives CDR1 LGHNA, CDR2 YNFKEQ. The CDR3 runs 15 residues. The CDR3 spells CASSQETSGSYEQYF. Partial CDR3 DNA: TGCGCCAGCAGCCAAGAAACTAGCGGGAGCTACGAG.

Comments on this clone: The read ends 3 residues shy of where the CDR3 ends; the end is completed using the germline J gene. The gene calls are TRBV7-8 and TRBJ2-2; 9 nucleotides agree with TRBD1. The CDR3 spans 16 residues. The V and J ends lost 5 bases and 1 base, in that order; junction bases with no gene match: 5. Germline assignment: CDR1 SGHVS and CDR2 FQNEAQ. The DNA read from the CDR3 is TGTGCCAGCAGCCCTCAGACAGGGGGGAACACCGGGGAG. This translates into CASSPQTGGNTGE. The entire CDR3 is CASSPQTGGNTGELFF.

A word on this clone: Sequencing ends 3 residues short of the CDR3 end; the germline J gene provides the rest. The chain is built from TRBV20-1 and TRBJ2-7, with TRBD1 as a possible D gene (7 bases). The CDR3 is 13 residues long. Germline V gene sequence: CDR1 DFQATT, CDR2 SNEGSKA (reference sequence). V lost 0 bases to trimming and J lost 6 bases, with 12 bases between them. Partial CDR3 DNA: TGCAGTGCTAGAGATAACAGGGGAGGCGAG. Translation: CSARDNRGGE. The CDR3 in its entirety is CSARDNRGGEQYF.

Points on this clone: Compared with germline, one end of the junction differs, possibly owing to a read error. This sample includes further DNA sequences coding for the same CDR3. This chain's CDR3 is CASSPGQISGNTIYF. CDR3 bases read: TGTGCCAGCAGCCCGGGACAGATCTCTGGAAACACG. The V call is TRBV7-9, the J call TRBJ1-3, with TRBD1 matching over 7 bases. The read stops 3 residues short of the end of the CDR3; the missing end is completed from the germline J gene. This CDR3 spans 15 amino acids. In germline, CDR1 is SEHNR, CDR2 FQNEAQ (reference sequence). The full variable domain, its missing parts supplied by reference TRBV7-9 and TRBJ1-3, is DTGVSQNPRHKITKRGQNVTFRCDPISEHNRLYWYRQTLGQGPEFLTYFQNEAQLEKSRLLSDRFSAERPKGSFSTLEIQRTEQGDSAMYLCASSPGQISGNTIYFGEGSWLTVV.